The rows below give T cell receptor beta chains drawn from one sample of a study of blood T cell repertoires in COVID-19. Using immunoSEQ multiplex PCR, the repertoire was profiled, and TCRdb retains in-frame clones only, with some absent. The data contain about 150,000 clones, about 80% of them singletons. Specimen: PBMCs or T cells enriched from blood (not recorded which). All receptors derive from a man aged 50-59 years who had recovered from COVID-19. Each CDR3 is given with its conserved first and last residue. A D gene is named only where the DNA matches it firmly. The size entry is marked missing in some rows and otherwise reads once, few, many or a size class.

J gene	clone size	V gene	D gene	CDR3 DNA	CDR3 protein
TRBJ2-1	.	TRBV10-2	TRBD2	TGCGCCAGCATTAGCGGGGGGGCCGATGGGAATGAGCAGTTCTTC	CASISGGADGNEQFF
TRBJ1-4	.	TRBV15	.	TGTGCCACCAGCAGAGATCTACAGCCGAATGAAAAACTGTTTTTT	CATSRDLQPNEKLFF
TRBJ2-7	.	TRBV6-5	TRBD1	TGTGCCGCCTTGCCGGGACAGCACTCCTACGAGCAGTACTTC	CAALPGQHSYEQYF
TRBJ2-2	once	TRBV30	TRBD1	TGTGCCTGGAGTGCCCTGACAGGGATCGCCGGGGAGCTGTTTTTT	CAWSALTGIAGELFF
TRBJ2-2	.	TRBV9	TRBD1	TGTGCCAGCGGGGTCGGGACAGGGGTGTTGATCGAGAACACCGGGGAGCTGTTTTTT	CASGVGTGVLIENTGELFF
TRBJ1-2	.	TRBV30	TRBD1	TGTGCCCCAGGGACAGGAGGTAACTATGGCTACACCTTC	CAPGTGGNYGYTF
TRBJ1-6	.	TRBV6-5	.	TGTGCCAGCAGAAGACTGAGACTGTATTCACCCCTCCACTTT	CASRRLRLYSPLHF
TRBJ1-1	.	TRBV30	.	TGTGCCTGGAGTGTACTAGGCACTGAAGCTTTCTTT	CAWSVLGTEAFF
TRBJ2-4	.	TRBV5-1	TRBD1	TGCGCCAGCAGCTTGGAGGGGACAGGGGGTATTAACATTCAGTACTTC	CASSLEGTGGINIQYF
TRBJ2-7	.	TRBV10-3	.	TGTGCCATCAGTGACCTCCAGGGCAAGGGGTACGAGCAGTACTTC	CAISDLQGKGYEQYF
TRBJ1-1	.	TRBV30	.	TGTGCCTGGAGTGTTGAGGGGGGGCCCGGCGGCAACACTGAAGCTTTCTTT	CAWSVEGGPGGNTEAFF
TRBJ1-1	.	TRBV4-1	TRBD1	TGCGCCAGCAAGTCGGGACAGGGGGAGAGAAACACTGAAGCTTTCTTT	CASKSGQGERNTEAFF
TRBJ2-7	.	TRBV6-2/TRBV6-3	.	TGTGCCAGCAGTGGACAGAGCTACGAGCAGTACTTC	CASSGQSYEQYF
TRBJ2-1	.	TRBV5-1	.	TGCGCCAGCCATCGCGGGGTCCTTTACTCCTACAATGAGCAGTTCTTC	CASHRGVLYSYNEQFF
TRBJ2-5	.	TRBV7-9	TRBD2	TGTGCCAGCAGCCAAGAGCGGGGGCTGCAGGAGACCCAGTACTTC	CASSQERGLQETQYF
TRBJ2-7	many	TRBV7-9	.	TGTGCCAGCAGCTTCGGAAGACAGGACGAGCAGTACTTC	CASSFGRQDEQYF
TRBJ2-2	.	TRBV7-2	.	TGTGCCAGCAGCTTACAACAGTCGGCCGGGGAGCTGTTTTTT	CASSLQQSAGELFF
TRBJ2-3	.	TRBV23-1	.	TGCGCCAGCAGACAACCGGGACATTGCACAGATACGCAGTATTTT	CASRQPGHCTDTQYF
TRBJ2-7	.	TRBV6-5	.	TGTGCCAGCAGTACCCGGGACGGGGGTTTCGAGCAGTACTTC	CASSTRDGGFEQYF
TRBJ1-3	once	TRBV12-3/TRBV12-4	.	TGTGCCAGCAGTATATCTGGAAACACCATATATTTT	CASSISGNTIYF
TRBJ1-1	.	TRBV19	.	TGTGCCAGTAGTGGACAGTTTGAAGCTTTCTTT	CASSGQFEAFF
TRBJ2-7	.	TRBV5-1	.	TGCGCCAGCAGCTTTAACGGGAAGCCCTACGAGCAGTACTTC	CASSFNGKPYEQYF
TRBJ1-5	few	TRBV6-5	.	TGTGCCAGCAGTTACGGGGGCGGGAGTCAGCCCCAGCATTTT	CASSYGGGSQPQHF
TRBJ2-7	.	TRBV5-1	.	TGCGCCAGCAGCTCAACAACCTACGAGCAGTACTTC	CASSSTTYEQYF
TRBJ1-4	once	TRBV6-5	.	TGTGCCAGCAGCGGGGGAACAGCGCCAGAAAAACTGTTTTTT	CASSGGTAPEKLFF